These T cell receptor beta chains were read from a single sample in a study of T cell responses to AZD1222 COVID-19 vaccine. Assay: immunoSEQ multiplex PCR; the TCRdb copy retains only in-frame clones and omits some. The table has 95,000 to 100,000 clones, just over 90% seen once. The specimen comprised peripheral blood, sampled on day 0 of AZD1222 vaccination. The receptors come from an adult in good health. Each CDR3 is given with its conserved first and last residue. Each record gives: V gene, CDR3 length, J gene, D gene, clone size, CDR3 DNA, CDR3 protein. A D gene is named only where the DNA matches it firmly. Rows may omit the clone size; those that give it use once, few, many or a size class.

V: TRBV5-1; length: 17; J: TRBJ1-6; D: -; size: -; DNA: TGCGCCAGCAGCTTGGAAACGTGGAGCTCCTATAATTCACCCCTCCACTTT; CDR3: CASSLETWSSYNSPLHF
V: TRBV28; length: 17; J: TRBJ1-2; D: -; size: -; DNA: TGTGCCAGCAGTTTTCCGAGCTTGACTTTTTTTGACTATGGCTACACCTTC; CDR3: CASSFPSLTFFDYGYTF
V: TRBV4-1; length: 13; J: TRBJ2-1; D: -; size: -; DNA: TGCGCCAGCAGCCAAGATCAGGCTTCTACCCCGTTCTTC; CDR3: CASSQDQASTPFF
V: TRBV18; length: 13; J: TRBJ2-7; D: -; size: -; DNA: TGTGCCAGCTCACCGTCGGCAGCCTACGAGCAGTACTTC; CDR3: CASSPSAAYEQYF
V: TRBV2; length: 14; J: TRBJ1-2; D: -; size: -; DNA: TGTGCCAGCAGCAGGGACCCAGGACCCTATGGCTACACCTTC; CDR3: CASSRDPGPYGYTF
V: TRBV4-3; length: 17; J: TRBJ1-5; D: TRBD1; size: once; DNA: TGCGCCAGCAGCCAAGAGCTCAGGGACAGTAGCAATCAGCCCCAGCATTTT; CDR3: CASSQELRDSSNQPQHF
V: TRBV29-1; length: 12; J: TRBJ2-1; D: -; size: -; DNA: TGCAGCGTCCAGAAGGACTACAATGAGCAGTTCTTC; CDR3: CSVQKDYNEQFF
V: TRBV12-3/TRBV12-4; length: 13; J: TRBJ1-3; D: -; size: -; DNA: TGTGCCAGCAGCGGCCGGGCTGGAAACACCATATATTTT; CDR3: CASSGRAGNTIYF
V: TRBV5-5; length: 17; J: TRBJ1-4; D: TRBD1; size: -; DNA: TGTGCCAGCAGCTTGGGGACAGGGAGCTCAACTAATGAAAAACTGTTTTTT; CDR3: CASSLGTGSSTNEKLFF
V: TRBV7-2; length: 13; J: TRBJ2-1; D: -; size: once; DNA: TGTGCCAGCAGCCCACTAGCTATAACCTCGCAGTTCTTC; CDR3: CASSPLAITSQFF
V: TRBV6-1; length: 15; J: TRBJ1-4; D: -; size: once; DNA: TGTGCCAGCAGTGAAAGGGGTGCAACTAATGAAAAACTGTTTTTT; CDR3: CASSERGATNEKLFF
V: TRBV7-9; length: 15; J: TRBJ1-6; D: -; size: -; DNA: TGTGCCAGCAGCTCAACTTTCGGGGACGGATCACCCCTCCACTTT; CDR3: CASSSTFGDGSPLHF
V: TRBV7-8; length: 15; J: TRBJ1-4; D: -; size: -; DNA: TGTGCCAGCAGCTCTAGGACAGCAACTAATGAAAAACTGTTTTTT; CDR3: CASSSRTATNEKLFF
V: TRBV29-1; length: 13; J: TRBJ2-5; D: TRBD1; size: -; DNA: TGCAGCGCCGGGGACAGGCAAAAAGAGACCCAGTACTTC; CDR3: CSAGDRQKETQYF
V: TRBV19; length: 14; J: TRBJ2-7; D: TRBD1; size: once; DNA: TGTGCCAGTAGCTTGACAGGGGAATTCTACGAGCAGTACTTC; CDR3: CASSLTGEFYEQYF
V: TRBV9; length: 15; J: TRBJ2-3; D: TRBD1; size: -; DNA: TGTGCCAGCAGCGTCGACAGGGATTCTTCAGATACGCAGTATTTT; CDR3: CASSVDRDSSDTQYF